One sample yielded the 6 T cell receptor beta chains listed below, sequenced in a study of blood T cells in healthy people across ages. Sample-barcoded 5' priming and a J-beta primer mix drove a second PCR of about 6 to 11 cycles. TCRdb re-analysed the 5' RACE reads in MiXCR, keeping a single row per CDR3 protein. This table has about 1.8 million distinct CDR3 sequences, roughly 52% appearing once. Material: blood. These TCRs come from a woman aged 40 to 50 in good health.

The table lists this clonotype with a few counts. The chain recombines TRBV7-2 with TRBJ2-3; D not resolved. The CDR3 is made up of 13 amino acids. Trimming cost V 4 bases and J 5 bases, with 10 bases left between them. Germline V gives CDR1 SGHTA, CDR2 FQGNSA. DNA of the CDR3: TGTGCCAGCAGCTCCCTTGGACGAGATACGCAGTATTTT. Amino acids: CASSSLGRDTQYF. The full variable domain, rest sourced from reference TRBV7-2 and TRBJ2-3, is GAGVSQSPSNKVTEKGKDVELRCDPISGHTALYWYRQSLGQGLEFLIYFQGNSAPDKSGLPSDRFSAERTGGSVSTLTIQRTQQEDSAVYLCASSSLGRDTQYFGPGTRLTVL.

The genes are TRBV11-2 and TRBJ2-3; 7 bases are a match to TRBD2. CDR3 length: 18 residues. V dropped 1 base and J dropped 4; count of bases not matched to a gene: 14. In germline, CDR1 is SGHAT, CDR2 FQNNGV. This CDR3 is CASSLGLISGASPDTQYF. CDR3 nucleotide sequence: TGTGCCAGCAGCTTAGGCCTAATCAGCGGGGCTTCCCCAGATACGCAGTATTTT.

The gene calls are TRBV4-3 and TRBJ1-6, with 9 bases fitting TRBD1. The CDR3 contains 14 residues. V lost 1 base to trimming and J lost 9 bases; unmatched junction nucleotides: 1. The V gene's germline CDR1 is LGHNA and CDR2 YSLEER. The CDR3 loop is CASSQGDRVSPLHF. The CDR3 DNA is TGCGCCAGCAGCCAAGGGGACAGGGTTTCACCCCTCCACTTT.

This clonotype was recorded once. The rearrangement uses TRBV29-1 and TRBJ2-1; possible D gene TRBD1, 5 bases. V was trimmed by 4 bases and J by 8 bases, leaving 12 bases between them. The CDR3 runs to 12 residues. Looked up from germline, CDR1 is SQVTM and CDR2 is ANQGSEA. CDR3 DNA: TGCAGCGTTGTCGTAGGGGTCGATGAGCAGTTCTTC. It translates to CSVVVGVDEQFF.

The chain uses TRBV7-2 and TRBJ2-7; 7 bases line up with TRBD1. The CDR3 is 18 amino acids. Trimming removed 2 bases from V and 0 bases from J; junction bases left unmatched: 13. Germline values: CDR1 SGHTA, CDR2 FQGNSA. The CDR3 is CASSLSPPPGQSSYEQYF. In nucleotides, the CDR3 is TGTGCCAGCAGCTTATCTCCCCCACCGGGACAGAGCTCCTACGAGCAGTACTTC.

This chain uses TRBV12-3 or TRBV12-4 with TRBJ1-2; D is ambiguous. CDR3 size: 13 residues. The V end was cut by 4 bases, the J end by 6 bases, with 12 bases between. The CDR3 sequence is CASSSPSRNGYTF. The CDR3 DNA reads as TGTGCCAGCAGTTCTCCGTCGAGAAATGGCTACACCTTC.